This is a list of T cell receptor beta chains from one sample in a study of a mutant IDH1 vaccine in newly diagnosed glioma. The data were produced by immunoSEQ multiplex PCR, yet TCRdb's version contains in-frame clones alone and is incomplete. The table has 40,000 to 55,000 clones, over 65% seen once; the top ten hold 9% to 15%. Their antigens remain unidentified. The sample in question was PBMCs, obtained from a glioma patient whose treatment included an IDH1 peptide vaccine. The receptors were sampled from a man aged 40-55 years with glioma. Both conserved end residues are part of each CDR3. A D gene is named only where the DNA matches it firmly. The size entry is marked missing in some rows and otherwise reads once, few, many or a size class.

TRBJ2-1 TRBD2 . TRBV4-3 CASSPHSGVNNEQFF TGCGCCAGCAGCCCACATAGCGGGGTAAACAATGAGCAGTTCTTC
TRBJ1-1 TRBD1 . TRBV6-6 CASSPPPDRGTEAFF TGTGCCAGCAGTCCCCCCCCGGACAGGGGAACTGAAGCTTTCTTT
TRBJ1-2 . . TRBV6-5 CASSYSGGRWGYTF TGTGCCAGCAGTTACTCGGGCGGGAGATGGGGCTACACCTTC
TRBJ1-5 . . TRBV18 CASSPVGGDNQPQHF TGTGCCAGCTCACCTGTTGGTGGGGACAATCAGCCCCAGCATTTT
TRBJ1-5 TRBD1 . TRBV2 CASSEARGAGQPQHF TGTGCCAGCAGTGAAGCCAGGGGGGCCGGACAGCCCCAGCATTTT
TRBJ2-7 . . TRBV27 CASSLRGLNSYEQYF TGTGCCAGCAGTTTACGTGGTCTAAACTCCTACGAGCAGTACTTC
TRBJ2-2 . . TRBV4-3 CASSQVAQATGELFF TGCGCCAGCAGCCAAGTGGCGCAGGCCACCGGGGAGCTGTTTTTT
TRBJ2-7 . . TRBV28 CASGRPSYEQYF TGTGCCAGCGGACGACCCTCCTACGAGCAGTACTTC
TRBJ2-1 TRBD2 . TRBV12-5 CASGVLAGSYNEQFF TGTGCTAGTGGTGTGCTAGCGGGCTCCTACAATGAGCAGTTCTTC
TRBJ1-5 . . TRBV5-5 CASSLRNSNQPQHF TGTGCCAGCAGCTTGCGAAATAGCAATCAGCCCCAGCATTTT
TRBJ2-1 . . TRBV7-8 CASSRFNEQFF TGTGCCAGCAGCCGATTCAATGAGCAGTTCTTC
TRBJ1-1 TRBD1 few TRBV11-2 CASRPGRGDGTEAFF TGTGCCAGCAGACCGGGCAGGGGGGACGGCACTGAAGCTTTCTTT
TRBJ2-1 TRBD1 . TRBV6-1 CASSEDRGTYNEQFF TGTGCCAGCAGTGAGGACAGGGGAACCTACAATGAGCAGTTCTTC
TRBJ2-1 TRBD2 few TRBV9 CASSLAGGPYEQFF TGTGCCAGCAGCTTAGCGGGAGGGCCGTATGAGCAGTTCTTC
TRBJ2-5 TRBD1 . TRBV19 CASMGQGETQYF TGTGCCAGTATGGGACAGGGAGAGACCCAGTACTTC
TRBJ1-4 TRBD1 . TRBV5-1 CASSSIAGGRTNEKLFF TGCGCCAGCAGCTCCATTGCAGGGGGCCGAACTAATGAAAAACTGTTTTTT
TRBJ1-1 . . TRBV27 CASSYLDSTLNTEAFF TGTGCCAGCAGTTACCTCGACAGCACCCTGAACACTGAAGCTTTCTTT
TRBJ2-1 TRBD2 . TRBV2 CASITGRTRDYNEQFF TGTGCCAGCATAACTGGGCGGACTAGAGATTACAATGAGCAGTTCTTC
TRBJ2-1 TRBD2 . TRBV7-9 CASSLIAGGNEQFF TGTGCCAGCAGCTTAATAGCGGGAGGGAATGAGCAGTTCTTC
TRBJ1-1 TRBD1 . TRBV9 CASSPHTGQESTEAFF TGTGCCAGCAGCCCACATACGGGACAGGAGAGCACTGAAGCTTTCTTT
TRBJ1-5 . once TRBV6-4 CASSEEVDAPQHF TGTGCCAGCAGTGAAGAGGTGGATGCGCCCCAGCATTTT
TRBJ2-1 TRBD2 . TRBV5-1 CASSFGTSGSYEQFF TGCGCCAGCAGCTTTGGGACTAGCGGGAGCTATGAGCAGTTCTTC
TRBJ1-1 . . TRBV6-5 CASQRDTYTEAFF TGTGCCAGCCAGAGGGACACTTACACTGAAGCTTTCTTT
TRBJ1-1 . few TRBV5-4 CASSFSGNTEAFF TGTGCCAGCAGCTTCTCGGGGAACACTGAAGCTTTCTTT
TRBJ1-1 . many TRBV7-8 CASSFYDRINTEAFF TGTGCCAGCAGCTTCTATGACAGGATTAACACTGAAGCTTTCTTT
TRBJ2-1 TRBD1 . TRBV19 CASSRPRDRFNEQFF TGTGCCAGTAGCCGACCGCGGGACAGGTTCAATGAGCAGTTCTTC
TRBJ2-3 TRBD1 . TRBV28 CASSRSDRGSDTQYF TGTGCCAGCAGCCGCTCCGACAGGGGAAGCGATACGCAGTATTTT
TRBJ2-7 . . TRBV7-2 CASSLAGWDGATYEQYF TGTGCCAGCAGCTTAGCAGGATGGGACGGAGCAACCTACGAGCAGTACTTC
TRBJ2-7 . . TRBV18 CASSPLPGEQYF TGTGCCAGCTCACCTCTACCGGGGGAGCAGTACTTC
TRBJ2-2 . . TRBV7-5 CVRSSDTGLAGDGNTGELFF TGTGTCAGAAGCTCAGACACTGGACTAGCGGGAGACGGGAACACCGGGGAGCTGTTTTTT
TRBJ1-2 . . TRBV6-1 CASSESQSSYGYTF TGTGCCAGCAGTGAATCGCAGAGCTCCTATGGCTACACCTTC
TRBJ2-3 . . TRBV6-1 CASSDTPSAGADTQYF TGTGCCAGCAGTGACACACCTAGCGCCGGCGCAGATACGCAGTATTTT
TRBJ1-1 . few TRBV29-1 CSVEGPMNTEAFF TGCAGCGTTGAAGGTCCTATGAACACTGAAGCTTTCTTT